The 24 T cell receptor beta chains below were found in one sample sequenced in a study of cytomegalovirus exposure and HLA in healthy donors. The PCR contained 60 Vbeta and 13 Jbeta primers. Profiling relied on immunoSEQ multiplex PCR, and the TCRdb table lists in-frame clones only, not all of them. Of some 220,000 clones listed, around 78% are singletons. Material for sequencing was PBMCs. These receptors originate from a boy between 5 and 17 years old in good health and CMV-seronegative.

The chain recombines TRBV15 with TRBJ2-7, with 7 bases lining up with TRBD1. The germline V gene has CDR1 LNHNV and CDR2 YYDKDF (reference sequence). V lost 0 bases, J lost 2 bases, and 7 bases stayed unmatched. The CDR3 runs to 16 residues. The CDR3 sequence: CATSREPLGTAYEQYF. The CDR3 coding sequence is TGTGCCACCAGCAGAGAGCCGCTGGGGACAGCCTACGAGCAGTACTTC.

The rearrangement uses TRBV7-2 and TRBJ1-1; no clear D gene. The CDR3 spans 15 residues. The germline V gene has CDR1 SGHTA and CDR2 FQGNSA. V was shortened by 1 base and J by 2 bases, with 11 bases between the two germline ends. The CDR3 region is CASSLVHGGNTEAFF. Here the CDR3 DNA reads TGTGCCAGCAGCTTAGTCCACGGAGGTAACACTGAAGCTTTCTTT. Combining the CDR3 with reference TRBV7-2 and TRBJ1-1 gives the whole variable domain GAGVSQSPSNKVTEKGKDVELRCDPISGHTALYWYRQSLGQGLEFLIYFQGNSAPDKSGLPSDRFSAERTGGSVSTLTIQRTQQEDSAVYLCASSLVHGGNTEAFFGQGTRLTVV.

Remarks on this clone: One end of the junction is discordant with germline, which a read error may explain. This rearrangement joins TRBV7-8 to TRBJ2-7; D ambiguous. Germline V gene data show CDR1 as SGHVS and CDR2 as FQNEAQ. This CDR3 is 12 amino acids long. The CDR3 bases are TGTGCCAGCAGCTTTAAACCTTACGGGCAGTACTTC. It specifies CASSFKPYGQYF.

The chain joins TRBV18 to TRBJ2-3; 7 bases agree with TRBD2. The V gene's germline CDR1 is KGHSH and CDR2 LQKENI. With 3 bases clipped from V and 0 bases from J, the junction kept 6 bases outside the gene matches. The CDR3 loop spans 16 amino acids. The CDR3 nucleotides are TGTGCCAGCTCACCCCTAAGCGGGACTAGCACAGATACGCAGTATTTT. Translating it yields CASSPLSGTSTDTQYF. The full variable domain, its missing parts supplied by reference TRBV18 and TRBJ2-3, is NAGVMQNPRHLVRRRGQEARLRCSPMKGHSHVYWYRQLPEEGLKFMVYLQKENIIDESGMPKERFSAEFPKEGPSILRIQQVVRGDSAAYFCASSPLSGTSTDTQYFGPGTRLTVL.

CDR3 in DNA: TGTGCCAGCAGTTGGGGGACAGCGTGGGGCTACACCTTC. Its protein is CASSWGTAWGYTF. The genes are TRBV6-6 and TRBJ1-2, with 7 bases fitting TRBD1. Germline CDR1 MNHNY, CDR2 SVGAGI (reference sequence). The CDR3 runs to 13 residues. The V gene end was trimmed by 4 bases and the J gene end by 8 bases; junction bases not matched to a gene: 7.

The table lists this clone with a few counts. This same CDR3 is encoded by further DNA sequences in the sample. The chain recombines TRBV9 with TRBJ2-7, with a weak D call TRBD1 (5 bases). There are 15 residues in the CDR3. Germline V gives CDR1 SGDLS, CDR2 YYNGEE. V was clipped by 4 bases and J by 0 bases, with 14 bases between them. Here the CDR3 reads CASSLEQDNSYEQYF. The CDR3 DNA follows: TGTGCCAGCAGCCTAGAACAGGACAACTCCTACGAGCAGTACTTC.

The rearrangement joins TRBV5-1 to TRBJ2-3; D is undetermined. The V end lost 0 bases, the J end lost 2 bases, and 4 bases lay between the germline ends. The germline gives CDR1 SGHRS, CDR2 YFSETQ. CDR3 length: 13 residues. This CDR3 reads CASSLEATDTQYF. The CDR3 DNA is TGCGCCAGCAGCTTGGAAGCCACAGATACGCAGTATTTT.

This chain uses TRBV5-1 with TRBJ2-4; TRBD2 is a possible D gene (6 bases). The CDR3 spans 15 residues. The ends were cut back, 0 bases at V and 1 base at J, with 8 bases in the middle. Germline CDR1 reads SGHRS; CDR2 reads YFSETQ. The CDR3 coding sequence is TGCGCCAGCAGCTTGGTAGGAGGGGCCAAAAACATTCAGTACTTC. Its protein is CASSLVGGAKNIQYF.

The chain carries TRBV7-6 and TRBJ2-3; 11 bases agree with TRBD2. The V gene's germline CDR1 is SGHVS and CDR2 FNYEAQ. Losses at the gene ends were 1 base for V and 5 bases for J; bases not matched to a gene: 11. The CDR3 totals 18 residues. The CDR3 here is CASSLDPSSGGPLDTQYF. In nucleotides, the CDR3 is TGTGCCAGCAGCTTAGATCCGTCTAGCGGGGGGCCGTTAGATACGCAGTATTTT.

The chain is built from TRBV7-2 and TRBJ2-1; TRBD2 aligns across 7 bases. The CDR3 loop spans 15 amino acids. Per the germline V gene, CDR1 is SGHTA and CDR2 is FQGNSA. With 5 bases clipped from V and 2 bases from J, the junction kept 6 bases outside the gene matches. The CDR3 spells CASSESGMTYNEQFF. CDR3 coding DNA: TGTGCCAGCAGCGAGAGCGGGATGACCTACAATGAGCAGTTCTTC.

This chain connects TRBV19 to TRBJ2-2, with D possibly being TRBD1 (6 bases). Germline V gene lookup returns CDR1 LNHDA and CDR2 SQIVND (reference sequence). The ends were cut back, 7 bases at V and 0 bases at J, with 15 bases in the middle. CDR3 size: 16 residues. The chain's CDR3 is CASTQYGTSNTGELFF. The CDR3 DNA is TGTGCCAGTACCCAGTATGGGACATCGAACACCGGGGAGCTGTTTTTT.

The chain is built from TRBV7-2 and TRBJ2-7; the match to TRBD1 covers 8 bases. CDR1 and CDR2 from the germline V gene are SGHTA and FQGNSA. The ends lost 4 bases at V and 2 bases at J; junction bases unmatched: 13. The CDR3 extends over 17 amino acids. The CDR3 sequence: CASSSAPGQAGPYEQYF. In nucleotides, the CDR3 is TGTGCCAGCAGCTCTGCCCCGGGACAGGCAGGCCCCTACGAGCAGTACTTC.

The gene calls are TRBV30 and TRBJ1-6; 9 bases line up with TRBD1. Germline CDR1 GTSNPN, CDR2 SVGIG (reference sequence). V lost 5 bases and J lost 2; bases outside the gene matches: 7. The CDR3 runs 16 residues. The CDR3 DNA reads TGTGCCTGGTATCCGGGGACAGGGCCCTATAATTCACCCCTCCACTTT. Its protein is CAWYPGTGPYNSPLHF.

The V call is TRBV7-6, the J call TRBJ2-7; possibly TRBD1 for D (5 bases). The CDR3 extends over 13 amino acids. V was pared by 1 base and J by 5 bases, with 9 bases between. Germline loops: CDR1 SGHVS, CDR2 FNYEAQ. CDR3 in amino acids: CASSLVQGHEQYF. Written as DNA, the CDR3 is TGTGCCAGCAGCTTAGTTCAGGGCCACGAGCAGTACTTC.

J is TRBJ1-5 and V is TRBV7-9; 9 nucleotides align to TRBD1. Germline V gene sequence: CDR1 SEHNR, CDR2 FQNEAQ (reference sequence). The CDR3 consists of 17 residues. J gave up 3 bases and V 5 bases, and 11 bases lay outside the gene matches. The CDR3 here is CASSPGIRDRDNQPQHF. CDR3 coding DNA: TGTGCCAGCAGCCCAGGAATCCGGGACAGGGACAATCAGCCCCAGCATTTT.

This clone was counted only a few times. J is TRBJ2-3 and V is TRBV10-1; TRBD2 matches 10 bases. V was pared by 3 bases and J by 1 base, with 4 bases of the junction left unmatched. CDR3 length: 16 residues. CDR1 is WNHNN, CDR2 SYGVQD, per germline (reference sequence). The CDR3 nucleotides read TGCGCCAGCAGTGAACAAGGGACTAGCGGCACAGATACGCAGTATTTT. It encodes CASSEQGTSGTDTQYF.

Worth noting for this clone: Different DNA sequences within this sample yield the same CDR3. The genes are TRBV6-1 and TRBJ2-7; the match to TRBD2 covers 7 bases. Germline loops: CDR1 MNHNS, CDR2 SASEGT. The CDR3 loop spans 16 amino acids. V lost 2 bases to trimming and J lost 5 bases; unmatched junction nucleotides: 12. DNA of the CDR3: TGTGCCAGCAGTGAACTGCGCGGGGGTAGCATCGACGAGCAGTACTTC. Translation gives CASSELRGGSIDEQYF.

V and J are TRBV7-3 and TRBJ2-6, with D uncertain. Germline lookup yields CDR1 SGHTA and CDR2 FQGTGA. The CDR3 has 15 amino acids. V lost 0 bases, J lost 0 bases, and 3 bases lay in between. The CDR3 DNA follows: TGTGCCAGCAGCTTAACTCGCTCTGGGGCCAACGTCCTGACTTTC. The encoded protein is CASSLTRSGANVLTF.

The CDR3 DNA follows: TGTGCCAGCAGCTTGGCGGGAGGTTATGGCTACACCTTC. It encodes CASSLAGGYGYTF. V is TRBV5-4 and J is TRBJ1-2; D is uncertain. The CDR3 covers 13 residues. Germline CDR1 and CDR2: SGHNT and YYREEE (reference sequence). Trimming removed 0 bases from V and 5 bases from J, with 8 bases in between.

The chain joins TRBV5-6 to TRBJ1-5; tentative D call: TRBD1 (5 bases). The V gene lost 3 bases and the J gene lost 4 bases, with 5 bases spanning the gap. Per the germline V gene, CDR1 is SGHDT and CDR2 is YYEEEE. The CDR3 loop spans 12 amino acids. The CDR3 DNA reads as TGTGCCAGCAGCTCAGGGAATCAGCCCCAGCATTTT. Translation: CASSSGNQPQHF.

The chain has TRBV21-1 and TRBJ2-7; the DNA was not compared with TRBD1, the D call given in the table. TRBV21-1 is listed as a pseudogene. This CDR3 has 16 amino acids. The CDR3 nucleotides are TGTGCCAGCACAGACAGGGGCCTAACTAAATCCTACGAGCAGTACTTC. It yields the protein CASTDRGLTKSYEQYF.

This chain connects TRBV11-2 to TRBJ2-1, with 10 positions matching TRBD2. The V and J ends lost 4 bases and 1 base, in that order; junction bases with no gene match: 13. This CDR3 is built from 19 residues. Germline CDR1 SGHAT, CDR2 FQNNGV. CDR3 bases: TGTGCCAGCAGCTCCTTGGCTCGGAGGACTAGCGGATCCTACAATGAGCAGTTCTTC. Translation: CASSSLARRTSGSYNEQFF.

V gene TRBV18 combines with J gene TRBJ2-3; tentative D call: TRBD2 (5 bases). V was shortened by 6 bases and J by 0 bases, with 16 bases between the two germline ends. The CDR3 totals 16 residues. Germline-derived CDR1 and CDR2 are KGHSH and LQKENI. DNA of the CDR3: TGTGCCAGCTCGGCTAGACTACTCACTAGCACAGATACGCAGTATTTT. As protein: CASSARLLTSTDTQYF.

The V and J genes are TRBV6-4 and TRBJ1-5; D remains unclear. CDR1 and CDR2 (germline): MRHNA, SNTAGT. This CDR3 region has 16 residues. The germline V and J ends were trimmed by 3 bases and 2 bases, with 14 bases remaining between them. The chain's CDR3 is CASSESSTWGNQPQHF. As DNA, the CDR3 is TGTGCCAGCAGTGAATCTTCGACTTGGGGCAATCAGCCCCAGCATTTT.